This T cell receptor beta chain was documented in a study of response to subunit inactivated influenza vaccine. General observations from the study: Every seasonal influenza vaccination brings in few new T cells, the authors suggested.

This clonotype was seen a few times. The antigen is unknown. Using its own MiXCR run on the RT-PCR reads, TCRdb lists one record per CDR3 protein. Of about 480,000 distinct CDR3 sequences listed, 25% are singletons. The CDR3 contains 15 residues. V was pared by 7 bases and J by 4 bases, with 16 bases between. The source was CD4+ T cells sorted from PBMCs, collected roughly 5 days after vaccination. The sequence was collected from a man aged 50 to 59 who received an inactivated influenza vaccine. The V gene is TRBV12-3 or TRBV12-4, the J gene TRBJ2-2; possibly TRBD1 for D (7 bases). The CDR3 loop is CASTPRQGGTGELFF. CDR3 DNA sequence: TGTGCCAGCACACCCCGACAGGGAGGCACCGGGGAGCTGTTTTTT.